This T cell receptor (beta chain) appears in the sequencing data of a study of kidney transplant recipient with SARS-CoV-2 infection. One entry per CDR3 protein, called by TCRdb with MiXCR from the reads. The data contain 200,000 to 300,000 distinct CDR3 sequences, 29% of them singletons. As regards this clonotype: A much larger clone differs from this one at a single base, so this may be a read error.

The CDR3 runs 14 residues. This sequence originates from a male patient aged 30 to 40 who had COVID-19 and was a kidney transplant recipient. Some T cells may arise from the graft donor. The V and J genes are TRBV12-3 or TRBV12-4 and TRBJ2-4; D perhaps matches TRBD2 (5 bases). The J call may be faulty, since TRBJ2-7 better matches the DNA end. Sample: a blood sample, taken at baseline and between days 110 and 120 from a kidney transplant recipient. The CDR3 DNA reads TGTGCCAGCAGCGGACGGGGAGAAGTCTACGAGCAGTACTTC. Protein sequence: CASSGRGEVYEQYF.